The 20 T cell receptor beta chains below all came from one sample that was sequenced in a study of T-cell memory formation after mild COVID-19 (dated by TCRdb to 2020 to 2023). To prepare the library, 5' RACE was applied. Sequencer: Illumina NovaSeq 6000. The public reads were reanalyzed by TCRdb: fastp trimming at Q25, MiXCR alignment, in-frame beta chains only. Each CDR3 protein gets just one entry, which takes the most common genes and DNA from the rows behind it. The sample records a few hundred thousand distinct CDR3 sequences, roughly 18% of which are singletons. Jointly, the top ten make up more than 20% of the sample. Sequencing was performed on PBMCs or a T cell subset sorted from them (not recorded which). Receptors were obtained from a young man who had mild COVID-19 (a few samples of this study predate the infection). The sample titles of this study are shuffled in the database, so cell type and time point are left out; the donor was told from shared clones.

This chain joins TRBV3-1 and TRBJ2-1, with TRBD2 matching 8 bases. CDR3 size: 15 residues. Germline CDR1 and CDR2: LGHDT and YNNKEL (reference sequence). With V trimmed by 4 bases and J by 6 bases, 8 bases remained unmatched. The CDR3 DNA reads TGTGCCAGCAGCCCGGGACTAGGGGCTCTCAATGAGCAGTTCTTC. Translation: CASSPGLGALNEQFF.

The chain is built from TRBV5-1 and TRBJ2-4, with 7 bases aligning to TRBD2. Germline lookup yields CDR1 SGHRS and CDR2 YFSETQ. Trimming cost V 0 bases and J 7 bases; bases outside gene matches: 4. CDR3 length: 14 residues. CDR3 sequence: CASSLVAGVNIQYF. CDR3 in DNA: TGCGCCAGCAGCTTGGTGGCGGGAGTGAACATTCAGTACTTC.

J is TRBJ2-5 and V is TRBV5-1, with TRBD1 matching 8 bases. Germline values: CDR1 SGHRS, CDR2 YFSETQ. This CDR3 contains 15 residues. J was trimmed by 2 bases and V by 4 bases; bases with no gene match: 7. For the CDR3, the DNA is TGCGCCAGCAGCCAGACAGGGGACGCGCAAGAGACCCAGTACTTC. Protein sequence: CASSQTGDAQETQYF.

This sequence joins TRBV19 and TRBJ1-2, with D perhaps matching TRBD1 (5 bases). Trimming left V 2 bases short and J 3 bases short, with 16 bases between. The CDR3 has 16 amino acids. Germline V gene data show CDR1 as LNHDA and CDR2 as SQIVND (reference sequence). The CDR3 DNA is TGTGCCAGTAGTATATCCCTCCAAGACAGTCACTATGGCTACACCTTC. This encodes CASSISLQDSHYGYTF.

In its sample, this clonotype was seen many times. V usage is TRBV4-1 and J usage is TRBJ2-2; TRBD2 matches at 7 bases. CDR1 is MGHRA and CDR2 is YSYEKL in the germline V gene. V shed 4 bases and J 2 bases; nucleotides not matched to a gene: 10. This CDR3 is built from 17 residues. The CDR3 protein is CASSLYFRDYNTGELFF. CDR3 coding DNA: TGCGCCAGCAGCCTTTATTTCCGGGACTACAACACCGGGGAGCTGTTTTTT.

V is TRBV5-1 and J is TRBJ2-7; either TRBD1 or TRBD2 may fit D (5 bases each). The CDR3 has 15 residues. V lost 2 bases and J lost 3, with 15 bases in between. CDR1 and CDR2 from the germline V gene are SGHRS and YFSETQ. The DNA of the CDR3 is TGCGCCAGCAGCTTATCCCCGGGACCGAACTACGAGCAGTACTTC. Protein sequence: CASSLSPGPNYEQYF.

This clonotype was observed a few times. The J gene is TRBJ1-2, the V gene TRBV10-3, with 7 positions matching TRBD1. Trimming at V came to 4 bases and at J to 7 bases, leaving 6 bases not matched to a gene. Germline V CDR1 and CDR2: ENHRY, SYGVKD. This CDR3 is built from 13 residues. CDR3 in DNA: TGTGCCATCAGTGGAAGACAGGGAGGTGGCTACACCTTC. The encoded protein is CAISGRQGGGYTF.

This clonotype was counted many times. The chain combines TRBV28 with TRBJ2-5, with D hard to call. The germline V and J ends were trimmed by 2 bases and 2 bases, with 12 bases remaining between them. Per germline, CDR1 MDHEN and CDR2 SYDVKM. The CDR3 covers 15 residues. CDR3 protein: CASSLVGQAQETQYF. Here the CDR3 DNA reads TGTGCCAGCAGTTTAGTCGGGCAGGCACAAGAGACCCAGTACTTC. Combining the CDR3 with reference TRBV28 and TRBJ2-5 gives the whole variable domain DVKVTQSSRYLVKRTGEKVFLECVQDMDHENMFWYRQDPGLGLRLIYFSYDVKMKEKGDIPEGYSVSREKKERFSLILESASTNQTSMYLCASSLVGQAQETQYFGPGTRLLVL.

The rearrangement joins TRBV20-1 to TRBJ2-5; 7 nucleotides line up with TRBD1. V was pared by 3 bases and J by 0 bases, with 7 bases of the junction left unmatched. Germline-derived CDR1 and CDR2 are DFQATT and SNEGSKA (reference sequence). The CDR3 is made up of 15 amino acids. CDR3 region: CSARWGQTYQETQYF. CDR3 sequence (DNA): TGCAGTGCTAGGTGGGGACAGACGTACCAAGAGACCCAGTACTTC.

V is TRBV4-1 and J is TRBJ2-7; a weak D match, TRBD2 (5 bases). There are 16 residues in the CDR3. V was trimmed by 4 bases and J by 6 bases, leaving 22 bases between them. Germline V lookup: CDR1 MGHRA, CDR2 YSYEKL. This chain's CDR3 is CASSPALGVAIFEQYV. The CDR3 DNA reads as TGCGCCAGCAGCCCTGCCTTGGGAGTTGCTATCTTCGAGCAGTACGTC.

This clonotype came up many times. The chain joins TRBV12-3 or TRBV12-4 to TRBJ2-2; maybe TRBD2 (6 bases). V dropped 5 bases and J dropped 4 bases, with 8 bases sitting between them. The CDR3 covers 13 residues. The CDR3 region is CASSGGVTGELFF. The CDR3 DNA sequence: TGTGCCAGCAGTGGAGGGGTCACCGGGGAGCTGTTTTTT.

This clonotype was seen only a few times. The chain combines TRBV12-3 or TRBV12-4 with TRBJ1-1; D may be TRBD1 (6 bases). Trimming took 5 bases from V and 6 from J, leaving 13 bases between them. The CDR3 has 13 residues. The CDR3 DNA reads as TGTGCCAGCAGTCGCCGGGGGCGCGCTGAAGCTTTCTTT. Residues: CASSRRGRAEAFF.

This chain links TRBV5-1 with TRBJ2-3, with D unclear. The CDR3 has 11 amino acids. Germline V CDR1 and CDR2: SGHRS, YFSETQ. V gave up 7 bases and J gave up 7 bases, with 10 bases separating them. The DNA for the CDR3 is TGCGCCAGCTCAGCCGATAATACGCAGTATTTT. It translates to CASSADNTQYF.

The V gene is TRBV5-1, the J gene TRBJ2-1; D is unresolved. This CDR3 is 15 amino acids long. Germline V gives CDR1 SGHRS, CDR2 YFSETQ. Trimming stripped 0 bases from V and 4 bases from J, with 11 bases between. The CDR3 loop reads CASSLAPLPYNEQFF. CDR3 coding DNA: TGCGCCAGCAGCTTGGCACCACTTCCTTACAATGAGCAGTTCTTC.

A few counts support this clonotype. Germline is not matched at one junction end, which may reflect a read error. V usage is TRBV7-9 and J usage is TRBJ1-2; possible D gene TRBD1, 5 bases. This CDR3 contains 10 residues. Germline-derived CDR1 and CDR2 are SEHNR and FQNEAQ (reference sequence). The CDR3: CASSRQGGAF. CDR3 DNA sequence: TGTGCCAGCAGCCGCCAGGGAGGTGCCTTC.

This clonotype was observed a handful of times. The chain joins TRBV29-1 to TRBJ2-7, with D perhaps given as TRBD1 or TRBD2 (5 bases each). This CDR3 has 12 amino acids. V was clipped by 8 bases and J by 3 bases, with 14 bases between them. Germline CDR1 reads SQVTM; CDR2 reads ANQGSEA. The CDR3 protein is CSSRENGYEQYF. CDR3 DNA: TGCAGCTCCAGGGAGAACGGCTACGAGCAGTACTTC.

In its sample, this clonotype was seen a few times. The chain carries TRBV7-2 and TRBJ1-4; no reliable D call. The V gene lost 1 base and the J gene lost 0 bases, with 9 bases spanning the gap. CDR3 length: 16 amino acids. CDR1 is SGHTA, CDR2 FQGNSA, per germline. CDR3: CASSLEFIATNEKLFF. CDR3 DNA: TGTGCCAGCAGCTTAGAGTTTATTGCAACTAATGAAAAACTGTTTTTT.

The chain combines TRBV5-1 with TRBJ2-5; D is undetermined. CDR3 length: 13 amino acids. Trimming removed 0 bases from V and 2 bases from J, with 5 bases in between. Germline lookup yields CDR1 SGHRS and CDR2 YFSETQ. In DNA, the CDR3 is TGCGCCAGCAGCTTGGCGCAGCAAGAGACCCAGTACTTC. Protein product: CASSLAQQETQYF. The full variable domain, its missing parts supplied by reference TRBV5-1 and TRBJ2-5, is KAGVTQTPRYLIKTRGQQVTLSCSPISGHRSVSWYQQTPGQGLQFLFEYFSETQRNKGNFPGRFSGRQFSNSRSEMNVSTLELGDSALYLCASSLAQQETQYFGPGTRLLVL.

The chain links TRBV5-1 to TRBJ2-2; D unresolved. This CDR3 contains 14 residues. V lost 3 bases, J lost 8 bases, and 14 bases lay in between. In germline, CDR1 is SGHRS, CDR2 YFSETQ. CDR3 DNA: TGCGCCAGCAGCTACCTATTGGGCGCTGGGGAGCTGTTTTTT. This gives the protein CASSYLLGAGELFF.

This clonotype was picked up a small number of times. J is TRBJ2-5 and V is TRBV28; D possibly matches TRBD1 or TRBD2 (5 bases each). Trimming shortened V by 3 bases and J by 7 bases, and 15 bases separated the two germline ends. The germline gives CDR1 MDHEN, CDR2 SYDVKM. This CDR3 region has 14 residues. CDR3 region: CASSFGAGLGTQYF. The CDR3 nucleotides are TGTGCCAGCAGTTTCGGGGCAGGGCTGGGGACCCAGTACTTC.